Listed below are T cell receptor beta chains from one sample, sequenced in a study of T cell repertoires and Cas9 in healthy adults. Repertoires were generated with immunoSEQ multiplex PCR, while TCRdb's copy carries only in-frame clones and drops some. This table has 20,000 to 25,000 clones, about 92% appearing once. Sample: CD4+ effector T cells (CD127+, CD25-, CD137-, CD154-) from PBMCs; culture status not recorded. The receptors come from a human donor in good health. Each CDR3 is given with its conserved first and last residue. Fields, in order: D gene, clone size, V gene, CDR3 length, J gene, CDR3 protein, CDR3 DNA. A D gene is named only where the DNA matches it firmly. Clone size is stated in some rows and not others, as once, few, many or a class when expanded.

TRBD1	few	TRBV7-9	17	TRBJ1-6	CASSLDWAGQGNSPLHF	TGTGCCAGCAGCTTAGATTGGGCGGGACAGGGTAATTCACCCCTCCACTTT
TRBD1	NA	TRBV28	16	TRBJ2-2	CASRPGQGALSGELFF	TGTGCCAGCAGGCCGGGACAGGGGGCGCTCAGCGGGGAGCTGTTTTTT
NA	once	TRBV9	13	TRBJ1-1	CASSATRDTEAFF	TGTGCCAGCAGCGCGACGAGGGACACTGAAGCTTTCTTT
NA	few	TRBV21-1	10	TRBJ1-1	CASSTIEAFF	TGTGCCAGCAGCACGATTGAAGCTTTCTTT
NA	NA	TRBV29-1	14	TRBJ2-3	CSGSRGIYTDTQYF	TGCAGCGGGTCGAGAGGAATTTACACAGATACGCAGTATTTT
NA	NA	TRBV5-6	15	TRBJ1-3	CASSNGAFSGNTIYF	TGTGCCAGCAGTAACGGGGCTTTCTCTGGAAACACCATATATTTT
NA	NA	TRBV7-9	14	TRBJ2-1	CASTREASYNEQFF	TGTGCCAGCACCCGAGAGGCCTCCTACAATGAGCAGTTCTTC
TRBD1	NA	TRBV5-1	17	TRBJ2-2	CASSTGTGVIVPGELFF	TGCGCCAGCAGCACCGGGACAGGGGTGATTGTTCCCGGGGAGCTGTTTTTT
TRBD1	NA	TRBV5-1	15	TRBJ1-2	CASSFTGVNNYGYTF	TGCGCCAGCAGCTTTACAGGGGTGAATAACTATGGCTACACCTTC
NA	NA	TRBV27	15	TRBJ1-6	CASRPRGGSGSPLHF	TGTGCCAGCAGACCCAGGGGAGGATCTGGTTCACCCCTCCACTTT
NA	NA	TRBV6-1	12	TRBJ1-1	CASRATNTEAFF	TGTGCCAGCAGGGCCACGAACACTGAAGCTTTCTTT
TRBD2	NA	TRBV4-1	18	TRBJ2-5	CASSQEPSGRGVGETQYF	TGCGCCAGCAGCCAAGAGCCGTCCGGGAGGGGGGTTGGCGAGACCCAGTACTTC
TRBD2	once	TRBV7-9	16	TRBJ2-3	CASSLLIAGGGDTQYF	TGTGCCAGCAGCTTGTTGATAGCGGGGGGAGGAGATACGCAGTATTTT
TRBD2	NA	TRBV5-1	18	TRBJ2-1	CASSTSWSGESPSNEQFF	TGCGCCAGCAGCACCTCGTGGAGCGGGGAATCGCCTTCCAATGAGCAGTTCTTC
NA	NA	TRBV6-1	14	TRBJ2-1	CASSTGPKGDEQFF	TGTGCCAGCAGTACAGGGCCCAAGGGCGATGAGCAGTTCTTC
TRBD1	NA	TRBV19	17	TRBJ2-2	CASSAALGTARTGELFF	TGTGCCAGTAGTGCGGCTTTAGGGACAGCGCGCACCGGGGAGCTGTTTTTT
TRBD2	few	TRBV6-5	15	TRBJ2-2	CASSYGTTYTGELFF	TGTGCCAGCAGTTACGGGACTACATACACCGGGGAGCTGTTTTTT
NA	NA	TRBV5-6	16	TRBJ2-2	CASSLPGTMNTGELFF	TGTGCCAGCAGCTTACCCGGGACCATGAACACCGGGGAGCTGTTTTTT
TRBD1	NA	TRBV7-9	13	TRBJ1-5	CASSLAGDRPQHF	TGTGCCAGCAGCTTAGCCGGGGACAGGCCGCAGCATTTT
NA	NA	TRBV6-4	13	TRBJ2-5	CASARENQETQYF	TGTGCCAGCGCCCGGGAGAACCAAGAGACCCAGTACTTC
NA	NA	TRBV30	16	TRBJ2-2	CAWSVSGKGNTGELFF	TGTGCCTGGAGTGTGTCGGGTAAAGGGAACACCGGGGAGCTGTTTTTT
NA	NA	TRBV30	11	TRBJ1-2	CAWSVLNGYTF	TGTGCCTGGAGTGTACTGAACGGCTACACCTTC
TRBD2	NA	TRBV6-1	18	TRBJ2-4	CASSAQGPGLAGGNIQYF	TGTGCCAGCAGTGCACAGGGACCGGGACTAGCGGGGGGTAACATTCAGTACTTC
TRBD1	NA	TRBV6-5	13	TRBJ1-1	CASRGTGRTEAFF	TGTGCCAGCAGGGGGACAGGGCGCACTGAAGCTTTCTTT
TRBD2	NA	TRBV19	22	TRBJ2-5	CASSRGLAGNLGNLWGQETQYF	TGTGCCAGTAGTAGAGGACTAGCGGGGAACCTTGGCAATCTCTGGGGCCAAGAGACCCAGTACTTC
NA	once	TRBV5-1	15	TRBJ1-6	CASSLSGQLNSPLHF	TGCGCCAGCAGCTTGTCGGGACAACTTAATTCACCCCTCCACTTT
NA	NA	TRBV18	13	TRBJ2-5	CASSPGYQETQYF	TGTGCCAGCTCACCGGGGTACCAAGAGACCCAGTACTTC
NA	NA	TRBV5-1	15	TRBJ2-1	CASSATGVSYNEQFF	TGCGCCAGCAGCGCGACGGGGGTTTCATACAATGAGCAGTTCTTC
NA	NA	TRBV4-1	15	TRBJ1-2	CASSHPARGADGYTF	TGCGCCAGCAGCCACCCAGCCAGGGGAGCGGACGGCTACACCTTC
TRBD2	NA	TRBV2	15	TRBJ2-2	CASSPGGLNTGELFF	TGTGCCAGCAGTCCGGGGGGGCTGAACACCGGGGAGCTGTTTTTT
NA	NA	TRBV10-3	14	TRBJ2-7	CAISDRGHSYEQYF	TGTGCCATCAGTGACCGAGGACACTCTTACGAGCAGTACTTC
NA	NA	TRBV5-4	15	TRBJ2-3	CASSTGTHRTDTQYF	TGTGCCAGTTCCACTGGGACTCACCGTACAGATACGCAGTATTTT
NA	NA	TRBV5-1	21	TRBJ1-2	CASSLAWRGWDRPKENYGYTF	TGCGCCAGCAGCTTGGCTTGGAGGGGATGGGATCGGCCTAAAGAGAACTATGGCTACACCTTC
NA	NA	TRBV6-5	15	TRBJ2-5	CASSWSRDLQETQYF	TGTGCCAGCAGTTGGTCCCGGGACTTGCAAGAGACCCAGTACTTC
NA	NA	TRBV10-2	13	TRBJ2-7	CATLVDSSYEQYF	TGCGCCACCCTCGTGGACAGTTCGTACGAGCAGTACTTC
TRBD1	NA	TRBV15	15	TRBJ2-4	CATSRDRAAKNIQYF	TGTGCCACCAGCCGCGACAGGGCAGCCAAAAACATTCAGTACTTC
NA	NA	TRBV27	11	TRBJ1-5	CASSSEQPQHF	TGTGCCAGCAGTTCAGAGCAGCCCCAGCATTTT
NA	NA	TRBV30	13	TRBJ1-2	CAWNSALAGGYTF	TGTGCCTGGAATTCAGCCCTAGCAGGCGGCTACACCTTC
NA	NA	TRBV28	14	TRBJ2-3	CASSGFIGTDTQYF	TGTGCCAGCAGCGGGTTTATCGGCACAGATACGCAGTATTTT
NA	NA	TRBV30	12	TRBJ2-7	CAWSPGTYEQYF	TGTGCCTGGAGTCCAGGAACCTACGAGCAGTACTTC
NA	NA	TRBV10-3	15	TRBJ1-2	CAIRYTDRNNYGYTF	TGTGCCATCAGATATACCGACAGGAACAACTATGGCTACACCTTC
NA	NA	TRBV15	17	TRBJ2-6	CATSRDVYSSGANVLTF	TGTGCCACCAGCAGAGATGTGTACAGCTCTGGGGCCAACGTCCTGACTTTC
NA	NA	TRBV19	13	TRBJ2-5	CASSRDGQETQYF	TGTGCCAGTAGCCGGGACGGACAAGAGACCCAGTACTTC
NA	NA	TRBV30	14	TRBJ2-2	CAQKVRYQTGELFF	TGTGCCCAAAAAGTCAGGTATCAAACCGGGGAGCTGTTTTTT
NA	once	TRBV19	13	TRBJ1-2	CASSIVRGYGYTF	TGTGCCAGTAGTATAGTCAGGGGCTATGGCTACACCTTC
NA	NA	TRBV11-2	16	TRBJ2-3	CASSLEIDRSTDTQYF	TGTGCCAGCAGCTTAGAAATAGACAGGAGCACAGATACGCAGTATTTT
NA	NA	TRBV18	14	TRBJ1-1	CASSAGTANTEAFF	TGTGCCAGCTCAGCCGGGACGGCGAACACTGAAGCTTTCTTT
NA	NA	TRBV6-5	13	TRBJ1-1	CASRYLEVTEAFF	TGTGCCAGCAGGTACCTGGAGGTCACTGAAGCTTTCTTT
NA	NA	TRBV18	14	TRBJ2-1	CASSPSSSYNEQFF	TGTGCCAGCTCACCATCCAGCTCCTACAATGAGCAGTTCTTC
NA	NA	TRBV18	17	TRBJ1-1	CASSPRVVERGRNQAFF	TGTGCCAGCTCACCACGGGTCGTCGAACGGGGCCGAAATCAAGCTTTCTTT